Listed below are T cell receptor beta chains from one sample, sequenced in a study of response to subunit inactivated influenza vaccine. TCRdb redid the calling of the RT-PCR reads with MiXCR, one entry per CDR3 protein. The sample holds about 520,000 distinct CDR3 sequences, approximately 11% seen once. This specimen consisted of PBMCs from blood, obtained 40 to 50 days after vaccination. These receptors originate from a man aged 45 to 65 who received an inactivated influenza vaccine. CDR3s include the opening cysteine and the closing phenylalanine or tryptophan. D genes are given only for firm matches. The listing skips clone size in some rows; elsewhere it reads once, few, many or a size class.

size: many
D: TRBD2
V: TRBV6-1
J: TRBJ2-1
DNA: TGTGCCAGCAGGCATACTAGCGGGAGCTACAATGAGCAGTTCTTC
CDR3: CASRHTSGSYNEQFF

size: .
D: TRBD1
V: TRBV28
J: TRBJ2-7
DNA: TGTGCCAGCAGTTTAGGGGGGACAGGGGGCAACGAGCAGTACTTC
CDR3: CASSLGGTGGNEQYF

size: few
D: .
V: TRBV15
J: TRBJ2-7
DNA: TGTGCCACCAAGGCCACCCAGGGCTACGAGCAGTACTTC
CDR3: CATKATQGYEQYF

size: many
D: TRBD2
V: TRBV20-1
J: TRBJ2-5
DNA: TGCAGTGCGAGTGGACTAGCGGAGACCCAGTACTTC
CDR3: CSASGLAETQYF

size: .
D: .
V: TRBV11-2
J: TRBJ2-7
DNA: TGTGCCAGCAGCCTCGGGCGGGGGCGCATGTCCTACGAGCAGTACTTC
CDR3: CASSLGRGRMSYEQYF

size: many
D: TRBD1
V: TRBV6-1
J: TRBJ1-2
DNA: TGTGCCAGCAGAGCAGGGGGAGGTTACGGCTACACCTTC
CDR3: CASRAGGGYGYTF

size: many
D: TRBD2
V: TRBV29-1
J: TRBJ2-7
DNA: TGCAGCGTGACTAGCGGGAGGTTAAGGTACGAGCAGTACTTC
CDR3: CSVTSGRLRYEQYF

size: .
D: .
V: TRBV10-3
J: TRBJ2-1
DNA: TGTGCCATCACTCGTGTTTTCCGGGGTGACCACAATGAGCAGTTCTTC
CDR3: CAITRVFRGDHNEQFF

size: .
D: .
V: TRBV12-3/TRBV12-4
J: TRBJ2-3
DNA: TGTGCCAGCAGTTTTCGCGGGATTACCCTCTCTAGCACAGATACGCAGTATTTT
CDR3: CASSFRGITLSSTDTQYF

size: .
D: .
V: TRBV6-5
J: TRBJ1-2
DNA: TGTGCCAGCAGTTACTCCCTCCCGGGGCACGACTATGGCTACACCTTC
CDR3: CASSYSLPGHDYGYTF

size: many
D: TRBD1
V: TRBV5-1
J: TRBJ2-3
DNA: TGCGCCAGCAGCTCCGGGGACAGATATTCAGATACGCAGTATTTT
CDR3: CASSSGDRYSDTQYF

size: .
D: TRBD1
V: TRBV5-8
J: TRBJ2-1
DNA: TGTGCCAGCAGCTTGCAGGACAGGGGGGGCAATGAGCAGTTCTTC
CDR3: CASSLQDRGGNEQFF

size: few
D: .
V: TRBV20-1
J: TRBJ2-7
DNA: TGCAGTGCTGAAACCGGGCCTCTTACAGAGCAGTACTTC
CDR3: CSAETGPLTEQYF

size: many
D: TRBD2
V: TRBV7-6
J: TRBJ2-2
DNA: TGTGCCAGCAGCTTAGGATCTAGCGGGAGGACCAACACCGGGGAGCTGTTTTTT
CDR3: CASSLGSSGRTNTGELFF